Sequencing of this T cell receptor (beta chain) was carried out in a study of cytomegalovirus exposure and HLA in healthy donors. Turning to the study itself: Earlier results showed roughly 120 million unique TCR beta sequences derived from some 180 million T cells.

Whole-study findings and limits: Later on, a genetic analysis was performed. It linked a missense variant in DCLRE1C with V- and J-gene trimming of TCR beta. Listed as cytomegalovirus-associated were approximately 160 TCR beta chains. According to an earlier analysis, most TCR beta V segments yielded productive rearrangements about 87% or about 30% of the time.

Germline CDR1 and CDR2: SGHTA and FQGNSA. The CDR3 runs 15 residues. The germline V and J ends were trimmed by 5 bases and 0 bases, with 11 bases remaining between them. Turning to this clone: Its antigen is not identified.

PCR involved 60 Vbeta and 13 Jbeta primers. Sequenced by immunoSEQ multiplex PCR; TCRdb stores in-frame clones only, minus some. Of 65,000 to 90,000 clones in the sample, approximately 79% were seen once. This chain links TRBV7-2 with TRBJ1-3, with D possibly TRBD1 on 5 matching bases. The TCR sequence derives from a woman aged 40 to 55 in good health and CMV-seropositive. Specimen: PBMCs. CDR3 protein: CASSQRGGSGNTIYF. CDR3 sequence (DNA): TGTGCCAGCAGCCAGCGGGGGGGCTCTGGAAACACCATATATTTT.